These 14 T cell receptor beta chains share one sample of origin, sequenced in a study of early T cells in non-severe SARS-CoV-2 infection. TCRdb reprocessed the 5' RACE reads with MiXCR, giving one entry per CDR3 protein. The table has more than 90,000 distinct CDR3 sequences, more than 9.5% seen once. Input material: whole blood. The receptors stem from an adult who was a healthcare worker with PCR-confirmed SARS-CoV-2 infection or an uninfected control (not recorded which).

This clonotype was seen many times. This sequence joins TRBV7-9 and TRBJ1-1, with a tentative D call TRBD1 (5 bases). V lost 4 bases, J lost 5 bases, and 11 bases lay in between. The CDR3 extends over 13 amino acids. Germline CDR1 is SEHNR and CDR2 is FQNEAQ (reference sequence). CDR3 DNA: TGTGCCAGCAGCTCGAGACAGTTAACTGAAGCTTTCTTT. As protein: CASSSRQLTEAFF.

This clonotype was recorded at least ten times. V gene TRBV3-1 combines with J gene TRBJ2-1, with TRBD2 matching 9 bases. Germline loops: CDR1 LGHDT, CDR2 YNNKEL (reference sequence). J lost 0 bases, V lost 4 bases, and 7 bases had no gene match. The CDR3 is 17 amino acids. CDR3 coding DNA: TGTGCCAGCAGCCCCAATAGCGGGAGAGACTCCTACAATGAGCAGTTCTTC. It specifies CASSPNSGRDSYNEQFF.

This clonotype was seen a handful of times. The chain's CDR3 is CASSPPAGKLQNIQYF. In nucleotides, the CDR3 is TGTGCCAGCTCACCACCGGCAGGGAAGCTCCAAAACATTCAGTACTTC. The chain combines TRBV18 with TRBJ2-4, with D possibly matching TRBD1 (5 bases). The germline V gene has CDR1 KGHSH and CDR2 LQKENI. V was cut by 0 bases and J by 5 bases, with 14 bases left in between. The CDR3 has 16 amino acids.

This clonotype came up many times. The rearrangement links TRBV4-1 to TRBJ1-5, with 10 bases identical to TRBD1. CDR1 and CDR2 (germline): MGHRA, YSYEKL. V lost 2 bases and J lost 6; bases outside the gene matches: 16. This CDR3 spans 19 amino acids. Written as DNA, the CDR3 is TGCGCCAGCAGCCAACCAGCAATCTCCCGGGACAGGGGTATTCAGCCCCAGCATTTT. This encodes CASSQPAISRDRGIQPQHF.

This clonotype has just a few counts. The chain uses TRBV6-5 and TRBJ1-1; 7 bases match TRBD1. CDR1 is MNHEY and CDR2 is SVGAGI in the germline V gene. The junction had 7 bases not matched to a gene; V was cut back by 8 bases and J by 1 base. This CDR3 spans 14 amino acids. CDR3: CASRQGHRNTEAFF. Written as DNA, the CDR3 is TGTGCCAGCCGACAGGGCCACAGGAACACTGAAGCTTTCTTT.

There are many counts of this clonotype. J is TRBJ1-5 and V is TRBV12-3 or TRBV12-4; TRBD1 aligns across 7 bases. The V segment lost 1 base and the J segment 5 bases; nucleotides outside the gene matches: 5. The CDR3 contains 15 residues. The DNA of the CDR3 is TGTGCCAGCAGTTTAGGCACAGGGGTTGATCAGCCCCAGCATTTT. Translated: CASSLGTGVDQPQHF.

This clonotype has just a few counts. The V gene is TRBV19, the J gene TRBJ1-5; no firm D call. V dropped 5 bases and J dropped 2 bases, with 10 bases sitting between them. This CDR3 contains 14 residues. In germline, CDR1 is LNHDA, CDR2 SQIVND (reference sequence). The CDR3 here is CASSYRVGNQPQHF. DNA for the CDR3: TGTGCCAGTAGTTATAGGGTGGGCAATCAGCCCCAGCATTTT. The full variable domain, in which reference TRBV19 and TRBJ1-5 provide the parts outside the CDR3, is DGGITQSPKYLFRKEGQNVTLSCEQNLNHDAMYWYRQDPGQGLRLIYYSQIVNDFQKGDIAEGYSVSREKKESFPLTVTSAQKNPTAFYLCASSYRVGNQPQHFGDGTRLSIL.

Note on this clonotype: A much larger clone differs from this one at a single base, so this may be a read error. The chain links TRBV27 to TRBJ2-5, with D tentatively TRBD2 (7 bases). CDR3 size: 13 residues. Germline V lookup: CDR1 MNHEY, CDR2 SMNVEV (reference sequence). V was shortened by 5 bases and J by 7 bases, with 14 bases between the two germline ends. CDR3 nucleotide sequence: TGTGCCAGCAGTCCTTGGGGGGGCACGACCCAGTACTTC. Protein: CASSPWGGTTQYF.

In this sample, this clonotype turned up a few times. This rearrangement joins TRBV29-1 to TRBJ1-1; tentatively, D is TRBD1 (6 bases). CDR1 and CDR2 (germline): SQVTM, ANQGSEA. The CDR3 totals 13 residues. Deletions cut 5 bases from V and 4 bases from J, with 14 bases between. The CDR3 sequence is CSVSLRGSTEAFF. DNA of the CDR3: TGCAGCGTTTCCCTCAGGGGATCCACTGAAGCTTTCTTT.

The genes are TRBV29-1 and TRBJ1-2; D might be TRBD1 (6 bases). Between the trimmed V and J ends, which lost 3 bases and 8 bases, there was a span of 16 bases. Looked up from germline, CDR1 is SQVTM and CDR2 is ANQGSEA. This CDR3 is built from 13 residues. The CDR3 is CSVDSNRERGYTF. Here the CDR3 DNA reads TGCAGCGTTGATAGTAACAGGGAGAGAGGCTACACCTTC.

This clonotype was detected ten times or more. V gene TRBV7-9 combines with J gene TRBJ1-2, with a weak D call TRBD1 (6 bases). Trimming took off 2 bases at V and 4 bases at J, with 14 bases between the two ends. The CDR3 length is 15 residues. The germline CDR1 and CDR2 sequences are SEHNR and FQNEAQ (reference sequence). This CDR3 reads CASSLQGIEAYGYTF. As DNA, the CDR3 is TGTGCCAGCAGCTTACAGGGGATCGAGGCCTATGGCTACACCTTC.

This clonotype was counted ten times or more. CDR3 amino acids: CASSPGTGGSYEQYF. CDR3 DNA: TGTGCCAGCAGCCCCGGGACAGGGGGCTCCTACGAGCAGTACTTC. V is TRBV7-9 and J is TRBJ2-7, with 11 positions matching TRBD1. CDR1 is SEHNR, CDR2 FQNEAQ, per germline (reference sequence). Trimming at V came to 5 bases and at J to 0 bases, leaving 3 bases not matched to a gene. The CDR3 runs 15 residues.

In this sample, this clonotype turned up a few times. The rearrangement uses TRBV20-1 and TRBJ1-5, with D possibly being TRBD1 (6 bases). V lost 5 bases and J 3 bases, leaving 17 bases between the germline ends. There are 15 residues in the CDR3. CDR1 DFQATT and CDR2 SNEGSKA come from the germline V gene (reference sequence). The CDR3 sequence is CSARRDRFLNQPQHF. The CDR3, as DNA: TGCAGTGCTCGACGCGACAGGTTTCTCAATCAGCCCCAGCATTTT.

The rearrangement links TRBV27 to TRBJ1-1; D is perhaps TRBD1 (5 bases). The germline V gene has CDR1 MNHEY and CDR2 SMNVEV (reference sequence). Trimming removed 6 bases from V and 2 bases from J, with 16 bases in between. This CDR3 spans 15 amino acids. The CDR3 bases are TGTGCCAGCAGCCGGGATCGCAGGGACAACACTGAAGCTTTCTTT. As protein: CASSRDRRDNTEAFF.